A single sample gave rise to the 14 T cell receptor beta chains below, sequenced in a study of cytomegalovirus exposure and HLA in healthy donors. The study ran its PCR with 60 Vbeta and 13 Jbeta primers. Some clones are missing from TCRdb's copy, which holds only in-frame ones; the method was immunoSEQ multiplex PCR. This repertoire includes about 150,000 clones. Sequenced: PBMCs. These receptors all come from a woman in her fifties or sixties in good health and CMV-seronegative.

DNA of the CDR3: TGCGCCAGCAGCCAAGGGTTTGGACTGGGAGAAGAGACCCAGTACTTC. Encoded protein: CASSQGFGLGEETQYF. The V gene is TRBV4-3, the J gene TRBJ2-5; D may be TRBD2 (5 bases). Per the germline V gene, CDR1 is LGHNA and CDR2 is YSLEER. V was trimmed by 1 base and J by 3 bases, leaving 15 bases between them. The CDR3 runs 16 residues.

V usage is TRBV19 and J usage is TRBJ1-5, with a possible D match to TRBD1 (6 bases). The V end was cut by 6 bases, the J end by 9 bases, with 21 bases between. From germline, CDR1 is LNHDA and CDR2 SQIVND (reference sequence). CDR3 length equals 15 residues. The CDR3 reads CASRDIDRSLRPQHF. CDR3 DNA: TGTGCCAGTAGAGATATAGACAGGTCCTTACGGCCCCAGCATTTT.

This chain uses TRBV6-5 with TRBJ2-2; 9 nucleotides agree with TRBD1. The CDR3 length is 14 residues. CDR1 and CDR2 from the germline V gene are MNHEY and SVGAGI. J lost 3 bases, V lost 10 bases, and 6 bases had no gene match. The CDR3 reads CATSTGGYTGELFF. Written as DNA, the CDR3 is TGTGCCACCTCGACAGGGGGGTACACCGGGGAGCTGTTTTTT.

V usage is TRBV18 and J usage is TRBJ1-1; TRBD1 might be the D (5 bases). V was trimmed by 3 bases and J by 0 bases, leaving 5 bases between them. Germline lookup yields CDR1 KGHSH and CDR2 LQKENI. The CDR3 covers 13 residues. CDR3 amino acids: CASSPTVNTEAFF. The CDR3 bases are TGTGCCAGCTCACCGACAGTGAACACTGAAGCTTTCTTT.

This chain links TRBV30 with TRBJ1-2, with D unresolved. This CDR3 has 12 amino acids. In germline, CDR1 is GTSNPN, CDR2 SVGIG (reference sequence). V lost 2 bases, J lost 5 bases, and 9 bases lay in between. In nucleotides, the CDR3 is TGTGCCTGGAGTCTAGCGAATTATGGCTACACCTTC. Protein product: CAWSLANYGYTF.

The V call is TRBV5-6, the J call TRBJ1-2; tentative D call: TRBD1 (5 bases). V was trimmed by 0 bases and J by 12 bases, leaving 12 bases between them. From germline, CDR1 is SGHDT and CDR2 YYEEEE. The CDR3 extends over 12 amino acids. The CDR3 is CASSLVQGGNTF. CDR3 coding DNA: TGTGCCAGCAGCTTGGTGCAGGGAGGGAACACCTTC.

The V gene is TRBV19, the J gene TRBJ2-7; 7 nucleotides line up with TRBD1. This CDR3 comprises 14 residues. V trimming: 6 bases; J trimming: 1 base; junction bases outside the gene matches: 6. The germline V gene has CDR1 LNHDA and CDR2 SQIVND (reference sequence). Written as DNA, the CDR3 is TGTGCCAGTAGACGGGACAGCGGTTCCTACGAGCAGTACTTC. Residues: CASRRDSGSYEQYF.

The rearrangement joins TRBV4-1 to TRBJ1-1; no clear D gene. There are 13 residues in the CDR3. Germline CDR1 is MGHRA and CDR2 is YSYEKL. Trimming shortened V by 6 bases and J by 2 bases, and 10 bases separated the two germline ends. The CDR3 protein is CASRQTVNTEAFF. The DNA of the CDR3 is TGCGCCAGCAGACAGACGGTAAACACTGAAGCTTTCTTT.

The chain carries TRBV2 and TRBJ1-5; D might be TRBD1 (5 bases). V was shortened by 6 bases and J by 3 bases, with 9 bases between the two germline ends. Germline lookup yields CDR1 SNHLY and CDR2 FYNNEI. CDR3 length: 13 residues. The CDR3 loop is CASSAGPNQPQHF. CDR3 coding DNA: TGTGCCAGCAGCGCGGGACCCAATCAGCCCCAGCATTTT. Drawing the rest from reference TRBV2 and TRBJ1-5, the complete variable domain is EPEVTQTPSHQVTQMGQEVILRCVPISNHLYFYWYRQILGQKVEFLVSFYNNEISEKSEIFDDQFSVERPDGSNFTLKIRSTKLEDSAMYFCASSAGPNQPQHFGDGTRLSIL.

The chain carries TRBV15 and TRBJ2-4; 7 nucleotides match TRBD1. The germline gives CDR1 LNHNV, CDR2 YYDKDF (reference sequence). This CDR3 has 19 amino acids. Trimming took 0 bases from V and 7 from J; bases not matched to a gene: 18. The CDR3 sequence: CATSRDRGRGQGVMNIQYF. CDR3 DNA: TGTGCCACCAGCAGAGATCGTGGAAGGGGGCAAGGGGTAATGAACATTCAGTACTTC. Filled out from reference TRBV15 and TRBJ2-4, the complete variable domain reads DAMVIQNPRYQVTQFGKPVTLSCSQTLNHNVMYWYQQKSSQAPKLLFHYYDKDFNNEADTPDNFQSRRPNTSFCFLDIRSPGLGDTAMYLCATSRDRGRGQGVMNIQYFGAGTRLSVL.

The chain combines TRBV28 with TRBJ1-2, with D possibly being TRBD1 (5 bases). Trimming removed 2 bases at V and 7 bases at J, with 17 bases between. CDR3 length: 15 residues. The germline gives CDR1 MDHEN, CDR2 SYDVKM. The CDR3 protein is CASSLDPGNSGGYTF. The CDR3 region has the DNA TGTGCCAGCAGTTTAGATCCAGGGAACAGTGGTGGCTACACCTTC.

The chain has TRBV2 and TRBJ2-3; 8 positions agree with TRBD2. Germline values: CDR1 SNHLY, CDR2 FYNNEI. V lost 4 bases, J lost 4 bases, and 4 bases stayed unmatched. The CDR3 spans 14 residues. This chain's CDR3 is CASSVERESDTQYF. CDR3 bases: TGTGCCAGCAGTGTAGAGCGGGAGTCAGATACGCAGTATTTT.

The chain links TRBV9 to TRBJ1-4, with D perhaps matching TRBD1 (6 bases). The V end lost 0 bases, the J end lost 6 bases, and 15 bases lay between the germline ends. The CDR3 has 16 amino acids. Looked up from germline, CDR1 is SGDLS and CDR2 is YYNGEE. DNA of the CDR3: TGTGCCAGCAGCGTAGCGGGGGGGGGCGGGGATGAAAAACTGTTTTTT. Its translation: CASSVAGGGGDEKLFF. The entire variable domain, with the rest obtained from reference TRBV9 and TRBJ1-4, is as follows: DSGVTQTPKHLITATGQRVTLRCSPRSGDLSVYWYQQSLDQGLQFLIQYYNGEERAKGNILERFSAQQFPDLHSELNLSSLELGDSALYFCASSVAGGGGDEKLFFGSGTQLSVL.

This rearrangement joins TRBV4-2 to TRBJ2-5; D possibly corresponds to TRBD2 (6 bases). The CDR3 is 16 amino acids. Germline CDR1 LGHNA, CDR2 YNFKEQ. V was clipped by 1 base and J by 1 base, with 13 bases between them. CDR3 loop: CASSQGDRAGQETQYF. The CDR3 DNA reads as TGTGCCAGCAGCCAAGGAGATAGAGCGGGCCAAGAGACCCAGTACTTC.